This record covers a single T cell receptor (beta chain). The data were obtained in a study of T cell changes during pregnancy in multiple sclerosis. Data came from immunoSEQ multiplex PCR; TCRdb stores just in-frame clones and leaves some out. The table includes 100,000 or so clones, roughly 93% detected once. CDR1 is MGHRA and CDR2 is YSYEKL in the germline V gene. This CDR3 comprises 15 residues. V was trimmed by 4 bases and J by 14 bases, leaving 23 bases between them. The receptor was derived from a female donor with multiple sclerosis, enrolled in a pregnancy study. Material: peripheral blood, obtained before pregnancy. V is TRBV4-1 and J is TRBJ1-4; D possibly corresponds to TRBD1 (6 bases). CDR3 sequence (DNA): TGCGCCAGCAGCCTCAATGCCCAGGGGCCGCTACGTCTGTTTTTT. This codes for CASSLNAQGPLRLFF.